This T cell receptor beta chain stems from a study of T cell responses to AZD1222 COVID-19 vaccine. Sequencing used immunoSEQ multiplex PCR; TCRdb keeps in-frame clones, though not all of them. This sample has about 190,000 clones; 94% occur once, and the top ten carry about 9.2%. The CDR3 has 13 residues. With 8 bases clipped from V and 6 bases from J, the junction kept 3 bases outside the gene matches. CDR1 is LNHDA, CDR2 SQIVND, per germline (reference sequence). This clonotype was obtained from an adult in good health. The material sequenced was peripheral blood, taken on day 0 of AZD1222 vaccination. The J gene is TRBJ1-6, the V gene TRBV19; TRBD1 aligns across 8 bases. The CDR3 sequence: CASSDRVNSPLHF. DNA for the CDR3: TGTGCCAGTTCGGACAGGGTTAATTCACCCCTCCACTTT.